This is a list of T cell receptor beta chains from one sample in a study of blood T cell repertoires in COVID-19. The protocol was immunoSEQ multiplex PCR, while the TCRdb copy is restricted to in-frame clones and leaves out a portion. The sample has over 250,000 clones; roughly nine tenths are singletons. Sequencing was done on a sample of PBMCs or T cells enriched from blood (not recorded which). These receptors came from a woman between 45 and 60 years old who had recovered from COVID-19. Both conserved end residues are part of each CDR3.

>TRBV7-9|TRBJ2-5
CASSPGGLAGGLQETQYF
>TRBV28|TRBJ1-1
CASSKNRGFNTEAFF
>TRBV7-3|TRBJ2-1
CASSAGVVHEQFF
>TRBV7-2|TRBJ1-1
CASSKTIYRGAEAFF
>TRBV18|TRBJ2-1
CASSPSRGNEQFF
>TRBV12-1|TRBJ1-1
CASSLRGGTEAFF
>TRBV7-9|TRBJ1-1
CASTLQTGGGAFF
>TRBV28|TRBJ2-6
CASSSPGQGYSGANVLTF
>TRBV19|TRBJ2-6
CASSLGHKISGANVLTF
>TRBV27|TRBJ2-5
CASRRYQETQYF
>TRBV3-1/TRBV3-2|TRBJ1-3
CASRARGSGNTIYF
>TRBV19|TRBJ2-7
CASSKGTGVGEQYF
>TRBV6-1|TRBJ1-2
CASSEQGASGAVYGYTF
>TRBV7-8|TRBJ2-7
CASSLEEGPTYEQYF
>TRBV29-1|TRBJ2-3
CSVARTGGTDTQYF
>TRBV5-4|TRBJ1-6
CASSLGTDRSAYSPLHF
>TRBV28|TRBJ2-3
CASSPTGTPTDTQYF
>TRBV24-1|TRBJ2-1
CATSDFWDAGQLDEQFF
>TRBV5-5|TRBJ2-5
CASSGVDRPRQETQYF
>TRBV7-3|TRBJ1-1
CASSRTGGITEAFF
>TRBV7-2|TRBJ2-1
CASSLTGDSYNEQFF
>TRBV10-1|TRBJ2-7
CASSESGMREGIYEQYF
>TRBV24-1|TRBJ2-5
CATSDFPQKGLAGQETQYF